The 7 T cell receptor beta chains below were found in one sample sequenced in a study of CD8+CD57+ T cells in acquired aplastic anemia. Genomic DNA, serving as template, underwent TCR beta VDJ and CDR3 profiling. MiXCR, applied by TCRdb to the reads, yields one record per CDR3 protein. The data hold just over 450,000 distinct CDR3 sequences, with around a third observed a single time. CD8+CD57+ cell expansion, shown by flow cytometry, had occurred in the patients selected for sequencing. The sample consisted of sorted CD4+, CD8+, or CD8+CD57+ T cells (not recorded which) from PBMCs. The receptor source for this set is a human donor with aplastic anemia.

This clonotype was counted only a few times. The CDR3 DNA reads as TGTGCCAGCAGCCGGGGGCAGGAGACTGAAGCTTTCTTT. This translates into CASSRGQETEAFF. The chain recombines TRBV12-3 or TRBV12-4 with TRBJ1-1, with a weak D call TRBD1 (6 bases). The CDR3 extends over 13 amino acids. V was clipped by 6 bases and J by 5 bases, with 13 bases between them.

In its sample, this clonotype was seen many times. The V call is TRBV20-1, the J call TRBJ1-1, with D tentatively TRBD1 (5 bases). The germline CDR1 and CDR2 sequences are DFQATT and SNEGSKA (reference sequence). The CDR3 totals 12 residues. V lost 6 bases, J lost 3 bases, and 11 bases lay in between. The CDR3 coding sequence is TGCAGTGCCTTCCGGGGGGACACTGAAGCTTTCTTT. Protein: CSAFRGDTEAFF.

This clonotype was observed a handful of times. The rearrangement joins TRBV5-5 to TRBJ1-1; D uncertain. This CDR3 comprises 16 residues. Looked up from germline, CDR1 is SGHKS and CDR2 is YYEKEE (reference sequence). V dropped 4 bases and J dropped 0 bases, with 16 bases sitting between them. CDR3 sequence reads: CASSLSWVTLNTEAFF. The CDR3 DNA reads TGTGCCAGCAGCCTATCCTGGGTCACATTGAACACTGAAGCTTTCTTT.

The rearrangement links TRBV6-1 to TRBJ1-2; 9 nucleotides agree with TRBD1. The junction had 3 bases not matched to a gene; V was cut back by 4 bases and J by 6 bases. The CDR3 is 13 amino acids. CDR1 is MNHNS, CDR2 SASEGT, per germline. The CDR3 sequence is CASSGGTGHGYTF. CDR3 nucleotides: TGTGCCAGCAGTGGAGGGACAGGGCATGGCTACACCTTC.

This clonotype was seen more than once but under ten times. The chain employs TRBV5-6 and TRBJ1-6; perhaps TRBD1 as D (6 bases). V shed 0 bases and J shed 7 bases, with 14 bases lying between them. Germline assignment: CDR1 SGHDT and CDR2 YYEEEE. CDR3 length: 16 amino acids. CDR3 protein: CASSLVSAGVNSPLHF. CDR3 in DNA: TGTGCCAGCAGCTTGGTATCGGCAGGGGTCAATTCACCCCTCCACTTT.

The CDR3 region is CSAYRGTGNTIYF. The CDR3 nucleotides read TGCAGTGCCTACAGGGGTACTGGAAACACCATATATTTT. The chain recombines TRBV20-1 with TRBJ1-3; 7 positions agree with TRBD1. Trimming took 6 bases from V and 2 from J; bases not matched to a gene: 4. Looked up from germline, CDR1 is DFQATT and CDR2 is SNEGSKA (reference sequence). The CDR3 extends over 13 amino acids.

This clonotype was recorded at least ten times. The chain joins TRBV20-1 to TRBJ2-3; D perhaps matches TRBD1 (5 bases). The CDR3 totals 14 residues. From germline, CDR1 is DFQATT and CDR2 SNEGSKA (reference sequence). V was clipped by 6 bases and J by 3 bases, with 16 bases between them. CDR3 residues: CSAVGQGRTDTQYF. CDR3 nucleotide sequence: TGCAGTGCGGTGGGGCAGGGCAGGACAGATACGCAGTATTTT.